These T cell receptor beta chains were read from a single sample in a study of vaccination and CD4 T cells after COVID-19. Via MiXCR, TCRdb re-called the PCR reads, giving one row per CDR3 protein. Of about 9,000 distinct CDR3 sequences in the sample, 20% to 25% were seen once. Their antigens are not known. Sequencing was carried out using cultured CD4+ T cells from blood. All receptors derive from a human donor with COVID-19. Both conserved end residues are part of each CDR3. A D gene is named only where the DNA matches it firmly. Where a row states a size, it is once, few, many or the class of an expanded clone; other rows omit it.

D: .; size: .; J: TRBJ1-1; V: TRBV12-3/TRBV12-4; DNA: TGTGCCAGCAGTTTGATGGGGGCGGACACTGAAGCTTTCTTT; CDR3: CASSLMGADTEAFF
D: .; size: .; J: TRBJ1-5; V: TRBV20-1; DNA: TGCAGTGCGCGGACATCATATAGCAATCAGCCCCAGCATTTT; CDR3: CSARTSYSNQPQHF
D: TRBD1; size: few; J: TRBJ1-2; V: TRBV5-1; DNA: TGCGCCAGCAGCCCGGACAGGGGGCACGGCTACACCTTC; CDR3: CASSPDRGHGYTF
D: TRBD2; size: .; J: TRBJ2-1; V: TRBV12-3/TRBV12-4; DNA: TGTGCCAGCAGTTTATTTGTCTTGGGACTAGCTGTCTACAATGAGCAGTTCTTC; CDR3: CASSLFVLGLAVYNEQFF
D: .; size: .; J: TRBJ2-1; V: TRBV11-1; DNA: TGTGCCAGCAGCCGTCAGGCAGGGGTGAATGAGCAGTTCTTC; CDR3: CASSRQAGVNEQFF
D: TRBD1; size: .; J: TRBJ1-2; V: TRBV7-6; DNA: TGTGCCAGCAGCTCAAACGGACAGGGGAATGAGGGCTACACCTTC; CDR3: CASSSNGQGNEGYTF
D: .; size: .; J: TRBJ1-2; V: TRBV19; DNA: TGTGCCAGTAGAACGATCCCGGGGGGCTATGGCTACACCTTC; CDR3: CASRTIPGGYGYTF
D: .; size: .; J: TRBJ1-1; V: TRBV6-2/TRBV6-3; DNA: TGTGCCAGCAGTCACCGACCTCAAGGGACGGTGAACACTGAAGCTTTCTTT; CDR3: CASSHRPQGTVNTEAFF
D: .; size: .; J: TRBJ2-7; V: TRBV18; DNA: TGTGCCAGCTCACCAGAAGGGTACGAGCAGTACTTC; CDR3: CASSPEGYEQYF
D: .; size: .; J: TRBJ2-7; V: TRBV7-9; DNA: TGTGCCAGCAGCCCGTACCCCGGCCAGGGGACACCCTACGAGCAGTACTTC; CDR3: CASSPYPGQGTPYEQYF
D: TRBD1; size: few; J: TRBJ2-5; V: TRBV7-3; DNA: TGTGCCAGCAGCCCGGGGGACAGGAAAGAGACCCAGTACTTC; CDR3: CASSPGDRKETQYF
D: .; size: .; J: TRBJ2-1; V: TRBV7-7; DNA: TGTGCTAGCAGCCCGGGTCCGCGTAATGAGCAGTTCTTC; CDR3: CASSPGPRNEQFF
D: TRBD1; size: .; J: TRBJ1-2; V: TRBV6-1; DNA: TGTGCCAGCAGCAGGACAGGGGCCGCGAGGGGAGGCTACACCTTC; CDR3: CASSRTGAARGGYTF
D: .; size: medium-sized; J: TRBJ1-2; V: TRBV2; DNA: TGTGCCAGCAGTGAAGCGACAACCAACTATGGCTACACCTTC; CDR3: CASSEATTNYGYTF
D: .; size: few; J: TRBJ2-5; V: TRBV30; DNA: TGTGCCTGGAGTGAAGGTGTCGAGACCCAGTACTTC; CDR3: CAWSEGVETQYF
D: TRBD2; size: few; J: TRBJ2-7; V: TRBV27; DNA: TGTGCCAGCAGAACTAGCGGGGTACCCTACGAGCAGTACTTC; CDR3: CASRTSGVPYEQYF
D: TRBD1; size: .; J: TRBJ2-3; V: TRBV28; DNA: TGTGCCAGCAGTTTACAAGGGACAGGGTCCGATACGCAGTATTTT; CDR3: CASSLQGTGSDTQYF
D: TRBD1; size: .; J: TRBJ1-2; V: TRBV2; DNA: TGTGCCAGCAGGGCGGACAGGGTTAGATATGGCTACACCTTC; CDR3: CASRADRVRYGYTF
D: TRBD1; size: .; J: TRBJ2-6; V: TRBV2; DNA: TGTGCCAGCAGGGGGACAGTTGGGGCCAACGTCCTGACTTTC; CDR3: CASRGTVGANVLTF
D: .; size: few; J: TRBJ2-5; V: TRBV10-1; DNA: TGCGCCAGCAGTGGAACGCAAGAGACCCAGTACTTC; CDR3: CASSGTQETQYF
D: .; size: .; J: TRBJ1-6; V: TRBV7-2; DNA: TGTGCCAGCAGCTTAAATTCACCCCTCCACTTT; CDR3: CASSLNSPLHF
D: .; size: .; J: TRBJ2-1; V: TRBV12-3/TRBV12-4; DNA: TGTGCCAGCAGTTTCCGCAGGGTGGGGGTCAATGAGCAGTTCTTC; CDR3: CASSFRRVGVNEQFF
D: .; size: .; J: TRBJ1-1; V: TRBV19; DNA: TGTGCCAGTAGTCCCGGCCCCCAAGCTTTCTTT; CDR3: CASSPGPQAFF
D: TRBD2; size: .; J: TRBJ2-5; V: TRBV6-1; DNA: TGTGCCAGCAGTGCTATGGGGAGGGTGACCCAGTACTTC; CDR3: CASSAMGRVTQYF
D: TRBD2; size: .; J: TRBJ2-2; V: TRBV20-1; DNA: TGCAGTGCTAGAGATCAAAGCGGGGGGGCGAACACCGGGGAGCTGTTTTTT; CDR3: CSARDQSGGANTGELFF
D: .; size: few; J: TRBJ2-7; V: TRBV7-9; DNA: TGTGCCAGCAGCTTAGTACAGGGCAGTAGTGTCGATCTCTACGAGCAGTACTTC; CDR3: CASSLVQGSSVDLYEQYF
D: TRBD1; size: .; J: TRBJ2-1; V: TRBV5-1; DNA: TGCGCCAGCAGCCTGGGACAGGGACGTGGAAATGAGCAGTTCTTC; CDR3: CASSLGQGRGNEQFF
D: .; size: few; J: TRBJ2-3; V: TRBV29-1; DNA: TGCAGCGTTGACCTAGCCCGGGGGGATACGCAGTATTTT; CDR3: CSVDLARGDTQYF
D: .; size: few; J: TRBJ1-3; V: TRBV19; DNA: TGTGCCACCACCCGGGGTACTGGTGGAAACACCATATATTTT; CDR3: CATTRGTGGNTIYF
D: .; size: medium-sized; J: TRBJ1-1; V: TRBV30; DNA: TGTGCCTGGCTACAGGAGAACACTGAAGCTTTCTTT; CDR3: CAWLQENTEAFF
D: TRBD1; size: .; J: TRBJ1-1; V: TRBV6-4; DNA: TGTGCCAGCAGTGACGGTCACAGGGGGAACACTGAAGCTTTCTTT; CDR3: CASSDGHRGNTEAFF
D: .; size: .; J: TRBJ2-3; V: TRBV30; DNA: TGTGCCTGGAGTGTAACGGCGGGGTTAGCACAGCGTACGCAGTATTTT; CDR3: CAWSVTAGLAQRTQYF
D: .; size: .; J: TRBJ2-3; V: TRBV5-5; DNA: TGTGCCAGCAGGACAGCGGTGGGCACAGATACGCAGTATTTT; CDR3: CASRTAVGTDTQYF
D: .; size: medium-sized; J: TRBJ1-5; V: TRBV7-8; DNA: TGTGCCAGCAGCTGGGAGCGTCAGCCCCAGCATTTT; CDR3: CASSWERQPQHF
D: .; size: .; J: TRBJ2-7; V: TRBV7-9; DNA: TGTGCCAGCAGCTTAGATCTCTGGGTCCAGTACTTC; CDR3: CASSLDLWVQYF
D: .; size: .; J: TRBJ1-2; V: TRBV6-2/TRBV6-3; DNA: TGTGCCAGCAGAGACGGGTCCAAGCCCCTTAACTATGGCTACACCTTC; CDR3: CASRDGSKPLNYGYTF
D: .; size: .; J: TRBJ2-5; V: TRBV28; DNA: TGTGCCAGCAGACGACGGGACTACCAAGAGACCCAGTACTTC; CDR3: CASRRRDYQETQYF